This T cell receptor beta chain emerged from a study of vaccination effects on CD4 cells after COVID-19. Prior to sequencing, the ViraFEST assay stimulated PBMC with viral peptide pools, which expanded the antigen-specific CD4+ T cells. CD4+ T cells were isolated after around ten days of culture. As their vaccination, participants received two doses of either BNT162b2 or mRNA-1273. Study-wide findings and caveats: Common cold coronavirus cross-reactivity was shown by only 1 of 255 vaccine-induced clones in healthy vaccinees. Few convalescent patients were included, and no early post-infection timepoints were sampled.

Comments on this clone: As yet, its antigen is unknown.

V was shortened by 10 bases and J by 0 bases, with 15 bases between the two germline ends. CDR1 and CDR2 (germline): WSHSY, SAAADI. The CDR3 runs 15 residues. The data were produced by immunoSEQ multiplex PCR, yet TCRdb's version contains in-frame clones alone and is incomplete. The sample comprises tens of thousands of clones, 55% to 85% of which are singletons, and 0.95% to 1.5% rests with the top ten. The TCR comes from a human donor who received a COVID-19 vaccine. V and J are TRBV10-2 and TRBJ2-2, with D possibly TRBD1 on 5 matching bases. The sample was CD4+ T cells from PBMCs cultured with HCoV-229E spike peptides, taken after COVID-19 vaccination. The CDR3 sequence is CATGRQFANTGELFF. CDR3 sequence (DNA): TGCGCCACCGGTCGACAGTTCGCGAACACCGGGGAGCTGTTTTTT.